This is a list of T cell receptor beta chains from one sample in a study of shared clonotypes between healthy human individuals. The repertoire was sequenced with immunoSEQ multiplex PCR; TCRdb's copy has only in-frame clones and lacks some. The table includes millions of clones, just over 90% detected once. Sequencing was performed on naive CD4+ T cells from PBMCs. Receptors were obtained from a man younger than 35 in good health. Some clones in this sample may be carry-over from other donors' samples. The CDR3 runs from the conserved cysteine through the conserved F or W. A D gene is named only where the DNA matches it firmly. The listing skips clone size in some rows; elsewhere it reads once, few, many or a size class.

J | V | length | D | size | DNA | CDR3
TRBJ2-7 | TRBV5-4 | 14 | TRBD1 | NA | TGTGCCAGCAGCTCTCGACAGGGCGGCCACGAGCAGTACTTC | CASSSRQGGHEQYF
TRBJ2-1 | TRBV2 | 14 | NA | NA | TGTGCCAGCAGAACAGGACAAACCTACAATGAGCAGTTCTTC | CASRTGQTYNEQFF
TRBJ1-5 | TRBV18 | 16 | TRBD1 | once | TGTGCCAGCTCACCACAGGGTCAGGGGGCAGGTCAGCCCCAGCATTTT | CASSPQGQGAGQPQHF
TRBJ2-1 | TRBV5-1 | 14 | TRBD1 | NA | TGCGCCAGCAGCTCCGGGACAGGGGTCCATGAGCAGTTCTTC | CASSSGTGVHEQFF
TRBJ2-7 | TRBV5-1 | 18 | TRBD1 | NA | TGCGCCAGCACCTCTACAGGCATTTACCGGGACAGGAGGGACGAGCAGTACTTC | CASTSTGIYRDRRDEQYF
TRBJ2-3 | TRBV4-1 | 16 | NA | NA | TGCGCCAGCAGCCAAGCGGCGGCCAGAAGCACAGATACGCAGTATTTT | CASSQAAARSTDTQYF
TRBJ2-2 | TRBV19 | 14 | NA | NA | TGTGCCAGTATTGGACAGAGGGGCACCGGGGAGCTGTTTTTT | CASIGQRGTGELFF
TRBJ1-1 | TRBV6-1 | 13 | NA | NA | TGTGCCAGCAGTGAAATGCGTGGGACTGAAGCTTTCTTT | CASSEMRGTEAFF
TRBJ1-4 | TRBV2 | 14 | NA | NA | TGTGCCAGCAAGGGATCCTCCGGGAATGAAAAACTGTTTTTT | CASKGSSGNEKLFF
TRBJ2-7 | TRBV4-1 | 15 | TRBD2 | few | TGCGCCAGCAGCCAATTGGAAGCGGGAACCTACGAGCAGTACTTC | CASSQLEAGTYEQYF
TRBJ2-7 | TRBV6-6 | 14 | TRBD1 | NA | TGTGCCAGCAGTTACGGGACAGGTACCTACGAGCAGTACTTC | CASSYGTGTYEQYF
TRBJ2-2 | TRBV15 | 16 | NA | NA | TGTGCCACCAGCAGAGCCAGGACAACGAACACCGGGGAGCTGTTTTTT | CATSRARTTNTGELFF
TRBJ1-2 | TRBV2 | 13 | NA | NA | TGTGCCAGCAGTCTCCGGGACGAGCAAGGCTACACCTTC | CASSLRDEQGYTF
TRBJ1-1 | TRBV18 | 13 | TRBD1 | NA | TGTGCCAGCTCACCGGACAGGCACCTAGGAGCTTTCTTT | CASSPDRHLGAFF
TRBJ2-7 | TRBV7-5 | 14 | NA | NA | TGTGTCAGAAATGGCCTAGCGGGATGGGGAGAGCAGTACTTC | CVRNGLAGWGEQYF
TRBJ2-1 | TRBV28 | 14 | NA | NA | TGTGCCAGCAGTTTCGGGGGACTCTACAATGAGCAGTTCTTC | CASSFGGLYNEQFF
TRBJ2-6 | TRBV7-9 | 16 | NA | NA | TGTGCCAGCAGCTGGGGCGGGGATCCTGGGGCCAACGTCCTGACTTTC | CASSWGGDPGANVLTF
TRBJ2-1 | TRBV7-2 | 15 | TRBD2 | NA | TGTGCCAGCAGCTTATATCGGCGGGAGAGGAATGAGCAGTTCTTC | CASSLYRRERNEQFF
TRBJ1-1 | TRBV7-9 | 14 | NA | NA | TGTGCCAGCAGCTTAGGACAGCTGAACACTGAAGCTTTCTTT | CASSLGQLNTEAFF
TRBJ1-5 | TRBV4-1 | 14 | NA | NA | TGCGCCAGCAGCCTCGGCCCCCCCGACGGGTCCCAGCATTTT | CASSLGPPDGSQHF
TRBJ1-3 | TRBV10-3 | 15 | TRBD1 | once | TGTGCCATCAGTGACGGGACAGAATCTGGAAACACCATATATTTT | CAISDGTESGNTIYF
TRBJ1-2 | TRBV19 | 16 | NA | NA | TGTGCCAGTAGCGCCAAGCCAGGGACACACCACTATGGCTACACCTTC | CASSAKPGTHHYGYTF
TRBJ2-7 | TRBV7-8 | 13 | NA | NA | TGTGCCAGCAGCTCCGGGACCTACTACGAGCAGTACTTC | CASSSGTYYEQYF
TRBJ1-5 | TRBV7-2 | 15 | NA | NA | TGTGCCAGCAGCTCTGCGACAGGCGGCAATCAGCCCCAGCATTTT | CASSSATGGNQPQHF
TRBJ2-2 | TRBV5-1 | 15 | TRBD2 | once | TGCGCCAGCAGCGGCAGCGGGATAGGCACCGGGGAGCTGTTTTTT | CASSGSGIGTGELFF
TRBJ2-3 | TRBV4-3 | 16 | TRBD2 | NA | TGCGCCAGCAGCCAAGAAAAGCGGGGGGGAGCAGATACGCAGTATTTT | CASSQEKRGGADTQYF
TRBJ2-1 | TRBV29-1 | 12 | NA | NA | TGCAGCGGGCAGCTCAACCTCAATGAGCAGTTCTTC | CSGQLNLNEQFF
TRBJ2-7 | TRBV29-1 | 14 | TRBD2 | NA | TGCAGCGTTGGGAGAGCGGGAGCGAACTACGAGCAGTACTTC | CSVGRAGANYEQYF
TRBJ2-7 | TRBV4-3 | 16 | TRBD2 | NA | TGCGCCAGCAGCCGGTTAGCGGGACCCCTCAGCTACGAGCAGTACTTC | CASSRLAGPLSYEQYF
TRBJ2-3 | TRBV7-9 | 14 | NA | NA | TGTGCCGACGCGGCTAGCGAGAGCACAGATACGCAGTATTTT | CADAASESTDTQYF